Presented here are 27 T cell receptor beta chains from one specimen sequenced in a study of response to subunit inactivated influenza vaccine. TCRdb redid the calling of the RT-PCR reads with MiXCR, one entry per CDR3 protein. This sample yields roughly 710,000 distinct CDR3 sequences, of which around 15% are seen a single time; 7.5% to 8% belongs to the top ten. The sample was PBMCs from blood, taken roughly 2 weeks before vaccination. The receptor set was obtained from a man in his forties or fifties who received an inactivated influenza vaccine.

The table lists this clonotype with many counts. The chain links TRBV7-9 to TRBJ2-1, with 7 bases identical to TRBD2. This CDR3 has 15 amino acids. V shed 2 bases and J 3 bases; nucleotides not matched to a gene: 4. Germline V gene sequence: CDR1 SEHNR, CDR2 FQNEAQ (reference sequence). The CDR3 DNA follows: TGTGCCAGCAGCTTAAGCGGGGCCAGCTACAATGAGCAGTTCTTC. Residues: CASSLSGASYNEQFF. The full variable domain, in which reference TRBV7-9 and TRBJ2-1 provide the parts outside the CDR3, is DTGVSQNPRHKITKRGQNVTFRCDPISEHNRLYWYRQTLGQGPEFLTYFQNEAQLEKSRLLSDRFSAERPKGSFSTLEIQRTEQGDSAMYLCASSLSGASYNEQFFGPGTRLTVL.

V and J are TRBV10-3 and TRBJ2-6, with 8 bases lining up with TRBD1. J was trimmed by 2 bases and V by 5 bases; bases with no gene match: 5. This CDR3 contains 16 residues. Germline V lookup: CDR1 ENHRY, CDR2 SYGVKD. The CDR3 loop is CAISPSGGTGANVLTF. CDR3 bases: TGTGCCATCAGTCCCTCAGGGGGCACTGGGGCCAACGTCCTGACTTTC.

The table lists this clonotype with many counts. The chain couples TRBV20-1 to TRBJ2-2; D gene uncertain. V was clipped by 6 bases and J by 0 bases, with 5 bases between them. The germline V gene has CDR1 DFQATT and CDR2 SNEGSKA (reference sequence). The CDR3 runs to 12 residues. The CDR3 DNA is TGCAGTGCGAACGCGAACACCGGGGAGCTGTTTTTT. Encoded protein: CSANANTGELFF.

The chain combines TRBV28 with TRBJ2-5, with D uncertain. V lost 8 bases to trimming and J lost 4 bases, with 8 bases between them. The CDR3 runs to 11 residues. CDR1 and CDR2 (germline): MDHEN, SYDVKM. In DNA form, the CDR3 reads TGTGCCAGCGCGGAGCGAGAGACCCAGTACTTC. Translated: CASAERETQYF.

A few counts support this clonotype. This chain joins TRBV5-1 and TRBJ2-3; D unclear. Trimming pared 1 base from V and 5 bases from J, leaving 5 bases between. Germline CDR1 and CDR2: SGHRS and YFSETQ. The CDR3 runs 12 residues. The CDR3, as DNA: TGCGCCAGCAGCTTGCTCCAAGATACGCAGTATTTT. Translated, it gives CASSLLQDTQYF.

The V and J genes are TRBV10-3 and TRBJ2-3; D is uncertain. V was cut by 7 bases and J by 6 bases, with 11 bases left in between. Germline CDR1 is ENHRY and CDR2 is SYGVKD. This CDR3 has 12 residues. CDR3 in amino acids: CAIKNSTDTQYF. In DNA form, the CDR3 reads TGTGCCATCAAAAATAGTACGGATACGCAGTATTTT.

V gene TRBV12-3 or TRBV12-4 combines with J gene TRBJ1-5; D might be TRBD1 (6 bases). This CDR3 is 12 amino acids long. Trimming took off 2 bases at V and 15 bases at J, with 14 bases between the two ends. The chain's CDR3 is CASSLTRTAPHF. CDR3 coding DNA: TGTGCCAGCAGTTTAACCCGGACAGCCCCGCATTTT.

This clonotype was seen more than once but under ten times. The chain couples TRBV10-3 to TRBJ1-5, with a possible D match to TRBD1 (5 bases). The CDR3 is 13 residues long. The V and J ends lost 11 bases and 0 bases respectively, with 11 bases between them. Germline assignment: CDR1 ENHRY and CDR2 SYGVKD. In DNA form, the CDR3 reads TGTGCCTCACAGGTCAATAGCAATCAGCCCCAGCATTTT. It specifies CASQVNSNQPQHF.

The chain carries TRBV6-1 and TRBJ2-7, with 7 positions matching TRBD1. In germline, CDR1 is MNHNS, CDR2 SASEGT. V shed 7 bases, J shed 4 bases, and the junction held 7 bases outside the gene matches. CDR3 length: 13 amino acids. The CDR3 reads CASKIRDRYEQYF. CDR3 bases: TGTGCCAGCAAGATCCGGGACAGATACGAGCAGTACTTC.

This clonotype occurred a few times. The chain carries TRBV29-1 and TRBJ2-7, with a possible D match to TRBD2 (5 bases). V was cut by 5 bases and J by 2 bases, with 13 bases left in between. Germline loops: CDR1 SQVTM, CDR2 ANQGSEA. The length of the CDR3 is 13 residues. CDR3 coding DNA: TGCAGCGTTCTAGGGAGTCGACCCTACGAGCAGTACTTC. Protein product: CSVLGSRPYEQYF.

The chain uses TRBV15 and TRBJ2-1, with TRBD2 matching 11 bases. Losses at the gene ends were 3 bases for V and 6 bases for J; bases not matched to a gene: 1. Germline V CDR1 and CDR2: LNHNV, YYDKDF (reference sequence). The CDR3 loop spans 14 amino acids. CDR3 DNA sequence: TGTGCCACCAGCAGCCTAGCGGGAGGCAATGAGCAGTTCTTC. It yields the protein CATSSLAGGNEQFF.

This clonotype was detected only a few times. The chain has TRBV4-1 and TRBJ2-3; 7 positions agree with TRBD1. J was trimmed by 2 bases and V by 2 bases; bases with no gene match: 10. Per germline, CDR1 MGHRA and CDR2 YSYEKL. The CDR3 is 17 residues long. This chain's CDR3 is CASSQRMRQGSTDTQYF. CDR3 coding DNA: TGCGCCAGCAGCCAAAGAATGAGACAGGGTTCCACAGATACGCAGTATTTT.

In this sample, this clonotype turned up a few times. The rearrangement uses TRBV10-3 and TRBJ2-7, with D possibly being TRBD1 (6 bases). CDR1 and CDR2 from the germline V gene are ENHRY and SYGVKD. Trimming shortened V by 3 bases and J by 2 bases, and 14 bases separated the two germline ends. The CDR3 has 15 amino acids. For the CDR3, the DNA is TGTGCCATCAGTGATAGGACAGCCCAGGCCTACGAGCAGTACTTC. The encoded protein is CAISDRTAQAYEQYF.

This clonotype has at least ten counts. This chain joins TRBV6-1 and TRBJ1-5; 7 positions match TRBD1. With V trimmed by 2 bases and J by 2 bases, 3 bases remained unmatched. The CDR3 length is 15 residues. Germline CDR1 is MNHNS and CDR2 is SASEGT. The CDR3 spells CASSERGQRNQPQHF. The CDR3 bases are TGTGCCAGCAGTGAACGGGGACAGCGCAATCAGCCCCAGCATTTT.

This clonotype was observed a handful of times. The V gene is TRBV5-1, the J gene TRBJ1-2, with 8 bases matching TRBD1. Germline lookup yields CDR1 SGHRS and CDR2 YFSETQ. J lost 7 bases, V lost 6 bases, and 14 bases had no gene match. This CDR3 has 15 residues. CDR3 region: CASNQGAAGGSGYTF. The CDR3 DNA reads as TGCGCCAGCAATCAGGGGGCAGCGGGAGGTTCTGGCTACACCTTC.

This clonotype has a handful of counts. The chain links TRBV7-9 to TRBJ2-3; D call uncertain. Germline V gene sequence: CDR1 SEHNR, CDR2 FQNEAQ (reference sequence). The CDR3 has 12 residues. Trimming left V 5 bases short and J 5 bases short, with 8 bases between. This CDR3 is CASSEAVDTQYF. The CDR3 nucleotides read TGTGCCAGCAGCGAGGCCGTAGATACGCAGTATTTT.

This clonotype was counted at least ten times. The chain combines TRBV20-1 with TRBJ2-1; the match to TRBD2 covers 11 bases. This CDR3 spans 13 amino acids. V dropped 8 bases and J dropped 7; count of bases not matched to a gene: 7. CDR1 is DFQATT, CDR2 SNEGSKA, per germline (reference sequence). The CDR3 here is CSTLAGGGNEQFF. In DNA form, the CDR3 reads TGCAGTACGCTAGCGGGAGGAGGGAATGAGCAGTTCTTC.

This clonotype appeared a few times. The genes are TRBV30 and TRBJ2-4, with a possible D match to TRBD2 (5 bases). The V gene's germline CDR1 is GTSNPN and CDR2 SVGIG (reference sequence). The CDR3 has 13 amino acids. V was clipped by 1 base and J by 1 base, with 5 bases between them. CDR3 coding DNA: TGTGCCTGGAGTGGCGGGGCCAAAAACATTCAGTACTTC. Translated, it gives CAWSGGAKNIQYF.

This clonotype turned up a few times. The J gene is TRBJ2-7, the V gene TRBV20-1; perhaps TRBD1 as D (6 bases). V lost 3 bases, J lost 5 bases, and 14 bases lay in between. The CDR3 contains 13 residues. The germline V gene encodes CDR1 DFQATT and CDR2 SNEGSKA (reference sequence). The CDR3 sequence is CSARLGAQNEQYF. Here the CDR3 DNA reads TGCAGTGCTAGGCTGGGGGCGCAAAACGAGCAGTACTTC.

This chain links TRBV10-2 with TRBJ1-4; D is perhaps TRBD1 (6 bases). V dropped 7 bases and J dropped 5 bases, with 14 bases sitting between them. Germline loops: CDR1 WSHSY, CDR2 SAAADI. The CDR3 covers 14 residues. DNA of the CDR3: TGCGCCAGCACCCGACAGGACACAAATGAAAAACTGTTTTTT. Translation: CASTRQDTNEKLFF.

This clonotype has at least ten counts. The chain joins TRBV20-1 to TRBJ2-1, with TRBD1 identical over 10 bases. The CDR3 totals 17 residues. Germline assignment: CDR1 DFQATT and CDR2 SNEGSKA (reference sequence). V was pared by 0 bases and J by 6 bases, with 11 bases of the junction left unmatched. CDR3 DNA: TGCAGTGCTAGAGACCCAAACTCCCGGACAGGGGGCAATGAGCAGTTCTTC. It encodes CSARDPNSRTGGNEQFF.

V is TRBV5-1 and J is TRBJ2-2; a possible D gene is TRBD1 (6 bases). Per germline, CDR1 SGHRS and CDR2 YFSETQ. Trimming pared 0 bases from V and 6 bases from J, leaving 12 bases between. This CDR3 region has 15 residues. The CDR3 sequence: CASSLVTTGAGELFF. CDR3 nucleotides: TGCGCCAGCAGCTTGGTAACGACAGGTGCCGGGGAGCTGTTTTTT.

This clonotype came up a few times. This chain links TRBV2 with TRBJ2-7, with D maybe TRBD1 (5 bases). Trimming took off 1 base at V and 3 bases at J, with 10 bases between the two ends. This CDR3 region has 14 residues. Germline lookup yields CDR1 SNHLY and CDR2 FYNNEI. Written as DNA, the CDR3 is TGTGCCAGCAGTGAAGACAGGACGGACTACGAGCAGTACTTC. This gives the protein CASSEDRTDYEQYF. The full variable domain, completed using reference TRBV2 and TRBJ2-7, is EPEVTQTPSHQVTQMGQEVILRCVPISNHLYFYWYRQILGQKVEFLVSFYNNEISEKSEIFDDQFSVERPDGSNFTLKIRSTKLEDSAMYFCASSEDRTDYEQYFGPGTRLTVT.

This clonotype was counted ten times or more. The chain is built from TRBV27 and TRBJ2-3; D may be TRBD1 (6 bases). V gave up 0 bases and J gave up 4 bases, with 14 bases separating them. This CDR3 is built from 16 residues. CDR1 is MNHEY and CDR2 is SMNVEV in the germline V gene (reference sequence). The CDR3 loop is CASSLSIRAGADTQYF. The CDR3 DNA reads TGTGCCAGCAGTTTATCGATAAGGGCAGGGGCAGATACGCAGTATTTT.

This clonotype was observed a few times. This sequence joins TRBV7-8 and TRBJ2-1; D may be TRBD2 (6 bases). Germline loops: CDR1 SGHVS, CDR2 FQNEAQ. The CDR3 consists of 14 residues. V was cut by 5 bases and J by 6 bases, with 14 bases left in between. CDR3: CASSPPRTINEQFF. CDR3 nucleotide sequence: TGTGCCAGCAGCCCCCCACGGACTATCAATGAGCAGTTCTTC.

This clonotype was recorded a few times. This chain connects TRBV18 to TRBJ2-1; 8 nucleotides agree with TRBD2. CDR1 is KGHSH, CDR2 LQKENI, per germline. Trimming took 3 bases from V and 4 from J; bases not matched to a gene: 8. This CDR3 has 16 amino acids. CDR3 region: CASSPRSSGPYNEQFF. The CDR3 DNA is TGTGCCAGCTCACCGAGGTCTAGCGGGCCTTACAATGAGCAGTTCTTC. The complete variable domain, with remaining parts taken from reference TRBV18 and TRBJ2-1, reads NAGVMQNPRHLVRRRGQEARLRCSPMKGHSHVYWYRQLPEEGLKFMVYLQKENIIDESGMPKERFSAEFPKEGPSILRIQQVVRGDSAAYFCASSPRSSGPYNEQFFGPGTRLTVL.

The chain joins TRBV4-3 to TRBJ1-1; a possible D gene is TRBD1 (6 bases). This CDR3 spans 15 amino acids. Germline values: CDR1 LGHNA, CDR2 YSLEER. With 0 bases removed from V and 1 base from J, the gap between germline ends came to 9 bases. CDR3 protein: CASSQEGTPNTEAFF. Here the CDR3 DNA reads TGCGCCAGCAGCCAAGAAGGGACACCGAACACTGAAGCTTTCTTT.